Below, 6 T cell receptor beta chains from the same sample are listed, as sequenced in a study of human T cells and chemical hapten exposure. TCRdb called the RACE reads again in MiXCR, with one record for every CDR3 protein. The sample carries a few hundred thousand distinct CDR3 sequences, nearly 6.5% recorded once. Time point of the sample: patch test 2, 6 weeks after DPC sensitization. Treatment: therapeutic diphenylcyclopropenone sensitization with weekly scalp DPC. Sequencing used whole blood, obtained in connection with sensitization to the hapten diphenylcyclopropenone (DPC). These receptors all stem from a woman under 30 with alopecia areata. Some clones in this sample may be carry-over from other donors' samples.

This clonotype was seen more than once but under ten times. V and J are TRBV12-3 or TRBV12-4 and TRBJ2-1; 9 bases match TRBD2. The CDR3 spans 16 residues. V dropped 7 bases and J dropped 3; count of bases not matched to a gene: 10. CDR3 coding DNA: TGTGCCAGCACCATCGGCGGGGGGGCCCTCTACAATGAGCAGTTCTTC. Its protein product is CASTIGGGALYNEQFF.

There are many counts of this clonotype. The gene calls are TRBV10-3 and TRBJ1-1, with a weak D call TRBD1 (5 bases). Germline lookup yields CDR1 ENHRY and CDR2 SYGVKD. The CDR3 contains 12 residues. Trimming took 8 bases from V and 8 from J, leaving 15 bases between them. As DNA, the CDR3 is TGTGCCATCCGCCCGTCGCAGGGCGAAGCTTTCTTT. Its translation is CAIRPSQGEAFF.

A remark on this clonotype: Just one base apart from a much larger clone, this may be a read error. The chain joins TRBV5-5 to TRBJ1-1; no firm D call. Per germline, CDR1 SGHKS and CDR2 YYEKEE (reference sequence). The length of the CDR3 is 12 residues. Trimming left V 7 bases short and J 1 base short, with 8 bases between. Here the CDR3 reads CASRCQNTEAFF. As DNA, the CDR3 is TGTGCCAGCCGCTGTCAGAACACTGAAGCTTTCTTT. Combining the CDR3 with reference TRBV5-5 and TRBJ1-1 gives the whole variable domain DAGVTQSPTHLIKTRGQQVTLRCSPISGHKSVSWYQQVLGQGPQFIFQYYEKEERGRGNFPDRFSARQFPNYSSELNVNALLLGDSALYLCASRCQNTEAFFGQGTRLTVV.

There are a few counts of this clonotype. J is TRBJ2-7 and V is TRBV5-1; D perhaps matches TRBD1 (5 bases). The CDR3 is 13 amino acids. The germline V gene encodes CDR1 SGHRS and CDR2 YFSETQ. V shed 5 bases and J shed 4 bases, with 13 bases lying between them. DNA for the CDR3: TGCGCCAGCAGAAGAGTAGGGGTATACGAGCAGTACTTC. Translated: CASRRVGVYEQYF.

V gene TRBV7-8 combines with J gene TRBJ2-1, with D hard to call. Germline CDR1 is SGHVS and CDR2 is FQNEAQ. Trimming pared 7 bases from V and 4 bases from J, leaving 11 bases between. The CDR3 is 13 residues long. Written as DNA, the CDR3 is TGTGCCAGCAATTTTTTGGGATACAATGAGCAGTTCTTC. Its translation is CASNFLGYNEQFF.

This clonotype was detected ten times or more. This chain uses TRBV6-5 with TRBJ1-1; D is uncertain. This CDR3 spans 14 amino acids. Germline V gene sequence: CDR1 MNHEY, CDR2 SVGAGI. V was cut by 1 base and J by 0 bases, with 6 bases left in between. The CDR3 DNA reads TGTGCCAGCAGTTACTTGAGGGTGAACACTGAAGCTTTCTTT. Protein product: CASSYLRVNTEAFF.